The clone carrying this T cell receptor (beta chain) occurred a few times. Profiled with immunoSEQ multiplex PCR; TCRdb holds only in-frame clones, not every one. The sample includes millions of clones, roughly 92% of them seen just once. This CDR3 is built from 13 residues. CDR1 is SQVTM and CDR2 is ANQGSEA in the germline V gene. V was cut by 4 bases and J by 3 bases, with 12 bases left in between. The sample is drawn from a study of shared clonotypes between healthy human individuals. The chain combines TRBV29-1 with TRBJ1-1; D gene uncertain. The TCR originated in a man aged 18 to 35 in good health. Sequencing was done on a sample of naive CD4+ T cells sorted from blood. Subset specified: CD45RA+ positively selected. The CDR3 coding sequence is TGCAGCGTTGTGCGGCCGCTGGACACTGAAGCTTTCTTT. This sequence encodes CSVVRPLDTEAFF. The variable domain in full, with the rest retrieved from reference TRBV29-1 and TRBJ1-1, is SAVISQKPSRDICQRGTSLTIQCQVDSQVTMMFWYRQQPGQSLTLIATANQGSEATYESGFVIDKFPISRPNLTFSTLTVSNMSPEDSSIYLCSVVRPLDTEAFFGQGTRLTVV.